The clone carrying this TCR beta chain appeared many times. The target antigen is unknown. Amplification yielded TCR beta CDR3 regions, with RNA transcripts as the source. The HTBI primer set was used in a first-round RT-PCR of the TCR CDR3. MiXCR was run by TCRdb on the multiplex PCR reads, yielding one entry per CDR3 protein. This table holds 400,000 to 600,000 distinct CDR3 sequences, 20% to 25% found once. Trimming shortened V by 7 bases and J by 1 base, and 13 bases separated the two germline ends. The CDR3 extends over 14 amino acids. CDR1 is LNHDA, CDR2 SQIVND, per germline (reference sequence). Exclusions: uncontrolled infection, other autoimmune disease, pregnancy, lactation. Clinicians diagnosed patients from clinical symptoms, serum thyroxine and TRAb, thyroid ultrasound and orbital computed tomography. This entry comes from a study of T cells in Graves' hyperthyroidism and ophthalmopathy. Overall study: Specimen type is peripheral blood, collected at initial diagnosis prior to any treatment.

Study-level results: The model predicted ophthalmopathy a median around seven months before onset.

The source material was blood. The chain combines TRBV19 with TRBJ1-1; no clear D. This clonotype originated in a man between 18 and 35 years old with Graves' hyperthyroidism. CDR3 amino acids: CASTPGSWNTEAFF. The CDR3 DNA follows: TGTGCCAGTACCCCTGGGAGCTGGAACACTGAAGCTTTCTTT.